A selection of T cell receptor beta chains follows, all from one sample in a study of blood T cell repertoires in COVID-19. The data were produced by immunoSEQ multiplex PCR, yet TCRdb's version contains in-frame clones alone and is incomplete. The table shows some 190,000 clones, with approximately 80% occurring only once. Sequenced input: peripheral blood. The receptors here all came from a human donor in a cohort sampled during active COVID-19. Both conserved end residues are part of each CDR3. The order of the fields is V gene, J gene, D gene, clone size, CDR3 length, CDR3 protein, CDR3 DNA. D genes are given only for firm matches. Size is stated for part of the rows, as once, few or many counts, or as a class when the clone is expanded.

TRBV12-3/TRBV12-4	TRBJ2-3	NA	NA	11	CASSSQYTQYF	TGTGCCAGCAGTTCGCAGTATACGCAGTATTTT
TRBV5-1	TRBJ2-3	TRBD2	NA	15	CASSLDGRSTDTQYF	TGCGCCAGCAGCTTGGACGGGAGGAGCACAGATACGCAGTATTTT
TRBV6-2/TRBV6-3	TRBJ1-1	TRBD1	once	15	CASSYSRTGGHTAFF	TGTGCCAGCAGTTACTCGAGAACAGGGGGCCACACAGCTTTCTTT
TRBV7-2	TRBJ1-1	NA	NA	15	CASSSEGDMNTEAFF	TGTGCCAGCAGCTCCGAGGGGGACATGAACACTGAAGCTTTCTTT
TRBV20-1	TRBJ2-7	NA	NA	11	CSAQLDRVQYF	TGCAGTGCCCAACTAGATCGCGTGCAGTACTTC
TRBV5-5	TRBJ2-3	NA	NA	16	CASSKQGTAQSNTQYF	TGTGCCAGCAGCAAGCAAGGGACTGCACAGTCAAATACGCAGTATTTT
TRBV5-1	TRBJ2-1	NA	NA	14	CASKREYDGNEQFF	TGCGCCAGCAAGAGGGAGTACGACGGCAATGAGCAGTTCTTC
TRBV19	TRBJ2-1	NA	NA	15	CASSISSGDYNEQFF	TGTGCCAGTAGTATTAGTTCAGGGGACTACAATGAGCAGTTCTTC
TRBV6-5	TRBJ1-2	NA	medium-sized	14	CASIRSFTGYGYTF	TGTGCCAGCATACGGAGTTTCACAGGCTATGGCTACACCTTC
TRBV5-1	TRBJ2-2	TRBD2	NA	15	CASSLRTSGSGELFF	TGCGCCAGCAGCTTACGGACTAGCGGGAGCGGGGAGCTGTTTTTT
TRBV7-9	TRBJ1-6	NA	NA	14	CASSLLGQNSPLHF	TGTGCCAGCAGCTTATTAGGACAGAATTCACCCCTCCACTTT
TRBV27	TRBJ1-5	TRBD1	NA	15	CASSRRQGLNQPQHF	TGTGCCAGCAGTCGACGACAGGGCCTAAATCAGCCCCAGCATTTT
TRBV28	TRBJ1-2	NA	NA	14	CASLMARGPYGYTF	TGTGCCAGCCTTATGGCCAGGGGCCCTTATGGCTACACCTTC
TRBV5-1	TRBJ1-2	NA	few	14	CASSLQGFNYGYTF	TGCGCCAGCAGCTTGCAGGGGTTTAACTATGGCTACACCTTC
TRBV25-1	TRBJ2-2	NA	NA	17	CASSDSRARGITGELFF	TGTGCCAGCAGTGATTCGAGGGCGCGAGGTATCACCGGGGAGCTGTTTTTT
TRBV18	TRBJ2-7	TRBD1	NA	15	CASSPRDSISYEQYF	TGTGCCAGCTCACCAAGGGACAGCATCTCCTACGAGCAGTACTTC
TRBV18	TRBJ2-2	NA	NA	13	CASSPKPTGELFF	TGTGCCAGCTCACCCAAGCCCACCGGGGAGCTGTTTTTT
TRBV5-1	TRBJ2-2	NA	NA	13	CASSPADTGELFF	TGCGCCAGCAGCCCGGCGGACACCGGGGAGCTGTTTTTT
TRBV5-1	TRBJ2-3	NA	NA	14	CASSSLSRIDTQYF	TGCGCCAGCAGCTCACTGAGCCGTATAGATACGCAGTATTTT
TRBV5-4	TRBJ2-1	TRBD2	NA	14	CASSEREGVNEQFF	TGTGCCAGCAGCGAGCGGGAGGGGGTCAATGAGCAGTTCTTC
TRBV7-2	TRBJ2-5	TRBD2	NA	14	CASSSSGDQETQYF	TGTGCCAGCAGCTCTAGCGGGGACCAAGAGACCCAGTACTTC
TRBV6-5	TRBJ2-7	TRBD2	NA	15	CASRRTSGTIYEQYF	TGTGCCAGCAGACGGACCAGCGGGACCATCTACGAGCAGTACTTC
TRBV5-1	TRBJ2-5	TRBD1	NA	16	CASSLGGRQYQETQYF	TGCGCCAGCAGCTTAGGGGGCAGGCAATACCAAGAGACCCAGTACTTC
TRBV13	TRBJ2-7	TRBD2	NA	13	CASIPSGENEQYF	TGTGCCAGCATTCCTAGCGGGGAAAACGAGCAGTACTTC
TRBV27	TRBJ1-2	NA	NA	15	CASSLRGGLDYGYTF	TGTGCCAGCAGTTTAAGGGGGGGTCTTGACTATGGCTACACCTTC
TRBV6-1	TRBJ2-3	TRBD1	NA	16	CASSEARTGHRGTQYF	TGTGCCAGCAGTGAAGCCAGGACAGGTCACAGAGGTACGCAGTATTTT
TRBV5-4	TRBJ2-5	TRBD2	NA	14	CASSQSGVAETQYF	TGTGCCAGCAGCCAAAGCGGGGTCGCCGAGACCCAGTACTTC
TRBV19	TRBJ1-1	TRBD1	NA	15	CASSQTGEPNTEAFF	TGTGCCAGTAGTCAGACAGGGGAACCGAACACTGAAGCTTTCTTT
TRBV7-2	TRBJ2-2	NA	many	16	CASSYGPAGNTGELFF	TGTGCCAGCAGCTACGGGCCAGCGGGGAACACCGGGGAGCTGTTTTTT
TRBV6-6	TRBJ2-1	TRBD1	once	15	CASRRQGLPYNEQFF	TGTGCCAGCAGACGACAGGGGCTCCCCTACAATGAGCAGTTCTTC
TRBV12-3/TRBV12-4	TRBJ1-5	NA	few	13	CASSFEGNQPQHF	TGTGCCAGCAGTTTCGAGGGTAATCAGCCCCAGCATTTT
TRBV28	TRBJ1-5	NA	NA	12	CASTFSNQPQHF	TGTGCCAGTACTTTTAGCAATCAGCCCCAGCATTTT
TRBV7-9	TRBJ1-1	TRBD1	NA	13	CASSLTGGTEAFF	TGTGCCAGCAGCTTGACAGGGGGCACTGAAGCTTTCTTT
TRBV3-1/TRBV3-2	TRBJ1-5	TRBD1	NA	17	CASSPGTGAAGERPQHF	TGTGCCAGCAGCCCCGGGACAGGGGCCGCCGGTGAGAGGCCCCAGCATTTT
TRBV5-1	TRBJ2-5	NA	NA	16	CASVSGSLGGAGTQYF	TGCGCCAGCGTCAGCGGTTCACTAGGAGGGGCCGGGACCCAGTACTTC
TRBV4-2	TRBJ2-1	NA	NA	15	CASSQDPRLDNEQFF	TGTGCCAGCAGCCAAGATCCCCGACTTGACAATGAGCAGTTCTTC
TRBV6-5	TRBJ1-5	NA	once	15	CASTWPGGSNQPQHF	TGTGCCAGCACTTGGCCCGGGGGGTCCAATCAGCCCCAGCATTTT